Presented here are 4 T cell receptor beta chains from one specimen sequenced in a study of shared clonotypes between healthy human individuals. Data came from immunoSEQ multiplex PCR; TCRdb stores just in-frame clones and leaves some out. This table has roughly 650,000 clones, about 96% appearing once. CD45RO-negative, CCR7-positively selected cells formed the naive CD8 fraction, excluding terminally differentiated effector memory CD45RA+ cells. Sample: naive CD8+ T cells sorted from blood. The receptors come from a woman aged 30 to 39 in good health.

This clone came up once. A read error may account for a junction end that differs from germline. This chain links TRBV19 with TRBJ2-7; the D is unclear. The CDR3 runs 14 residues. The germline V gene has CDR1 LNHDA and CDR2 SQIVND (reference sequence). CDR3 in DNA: TGTGCCAGTAGTCTAGACGACGGAGTCTACGAGCAGTACTTC. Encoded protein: CASSLDDGVYEQYF.

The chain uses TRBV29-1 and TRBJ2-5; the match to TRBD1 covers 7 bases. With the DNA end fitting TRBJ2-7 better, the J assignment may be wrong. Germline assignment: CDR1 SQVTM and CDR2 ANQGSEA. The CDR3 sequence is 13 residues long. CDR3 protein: CSVATGVSYEQYF. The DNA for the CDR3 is TGCAGCGTTGCTACAGGGGTCTCCTACGAGCAGTACTTC.

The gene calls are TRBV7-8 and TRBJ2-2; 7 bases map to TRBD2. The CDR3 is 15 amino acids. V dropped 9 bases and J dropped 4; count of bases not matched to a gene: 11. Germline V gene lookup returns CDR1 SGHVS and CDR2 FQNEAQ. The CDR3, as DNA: TGTGCCAGTACCCCGGGGGGAGGGTTCACCGGGGAGCTGTTTTTT. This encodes CASTPGGGFTGELFF.

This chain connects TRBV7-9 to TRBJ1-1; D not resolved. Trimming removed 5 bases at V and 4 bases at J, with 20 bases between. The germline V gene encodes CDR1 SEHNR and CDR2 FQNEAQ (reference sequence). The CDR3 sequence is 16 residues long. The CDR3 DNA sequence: TGTGCCAGCAGCCCACGACTACTAGGGCCCTCCACTGAAGCTTTCTTT. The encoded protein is CASSPRLLGPSTEAFF.